This TCR beta chain originates from a study of T-cell reconstitution after alpha-beta-depleted transplantation in children. This CDR3 spans 17 amino acids. Unique molecular identifiers were incorporated into the prepared TCRbeta library. MiXCR, applied by TCRdb to the PCR reads, yields one record per CDR3 protein. The data contain around 250,000 distinct CDR3 sequences, less than 9% of them singletons. Study results and limitations: Once a year had passed after transplant, T-cell counts and diversity came mostly from newly produced T cells. After transplant, at about two months, alpha-beta T cells were reportedly derived from several hundred expanded graft clones. Surviving recipient T cells and thymic progenitors produced the high day-60 TCRbeta diversity seen in some patients.

This clonotype was recorded many times. Its antigen is still unknown. The chain recombines TRBV21-1 with TRBJ2-2; the table names TRBD1, a call not compared with the DNA. TRBV21-1 is assigned pseudogene status. The sequence was obtained from a male patient younger than 18 who had a stem cell transplant for acute lymphoblastic leukemia, so the T cells may come from the graft donor. The sequencing used PBMCs, mostly from graft donor cells, collected 180 days after TCRalphabeta/CD19-depleted stem cell transplant. The CDR3 spells CASTHGGEQVYTGELFF. DNA of the CDR3: TGTGCCAGCACCCACGGTGGGGAACAGGTGTACACCGGGGAGCTGTTTTTT.